This T cell receptor beta chain was identified in a study of blood T cell repertoires in COVID-19. Overall study context: Samples taken during acute and convalescent COVID-19 were collected in the United States, Italy and Spain.

Profiling relied on immunoSEQ multiplex PCR, and the TCRdb table lists in-frame clones only, not all of them. The table shows some 150,000 clones, with 80% to 90% occurring only once. CDR3 length: 13 residues. V was pared by 0 bases and J by 2 bases, with 5 bases between. Per germline, CDR1 MGHRA and CDR2 YSYEKL. The clonotype was recovered from a human donor with acute or convalescent COVID-19. The donor label of this sample is uncertain. The chain combines TRBV4-1 with TRBJ2-7, with D unresolved. What was sequenced was peripheral blood. The CDR3 loop is CASSQDSAYEQYF. The CDR3 bases are TGCGCCAGCAGCCAAGATTCGGCCTACGAGCAGTACTTC.